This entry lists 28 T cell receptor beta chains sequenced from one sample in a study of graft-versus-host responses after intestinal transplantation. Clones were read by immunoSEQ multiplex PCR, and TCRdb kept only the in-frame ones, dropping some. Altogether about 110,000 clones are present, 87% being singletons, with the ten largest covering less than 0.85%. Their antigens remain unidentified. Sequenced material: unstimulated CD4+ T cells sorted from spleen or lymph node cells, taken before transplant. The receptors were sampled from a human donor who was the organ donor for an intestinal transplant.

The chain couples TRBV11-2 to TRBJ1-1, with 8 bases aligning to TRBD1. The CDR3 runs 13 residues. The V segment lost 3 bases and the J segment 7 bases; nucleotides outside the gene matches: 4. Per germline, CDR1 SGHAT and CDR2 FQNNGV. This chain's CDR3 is CASSFGQGYEAFF. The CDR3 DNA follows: TGTGCCAGCAGCTTTGGACAGGGTTATGAAGCTTTCTTT.

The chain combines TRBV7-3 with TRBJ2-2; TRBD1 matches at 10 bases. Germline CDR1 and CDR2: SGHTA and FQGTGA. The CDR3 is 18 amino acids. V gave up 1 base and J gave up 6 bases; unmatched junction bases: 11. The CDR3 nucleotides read TGTGCCAGCAGCTTAAATAGTGTCGGGACAGGGGACTCCGGGGAGCTGTTTTTT. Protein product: CASSLNSVGTGDSGELFF.

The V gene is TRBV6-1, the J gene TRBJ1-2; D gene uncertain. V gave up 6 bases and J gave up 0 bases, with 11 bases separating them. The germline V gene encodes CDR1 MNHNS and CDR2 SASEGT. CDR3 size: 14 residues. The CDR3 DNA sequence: TGTGCCAGCAGGGATTTCCGGGCTAACTATGGCTACACCTTC. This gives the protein CASRDFRANYGYTF.

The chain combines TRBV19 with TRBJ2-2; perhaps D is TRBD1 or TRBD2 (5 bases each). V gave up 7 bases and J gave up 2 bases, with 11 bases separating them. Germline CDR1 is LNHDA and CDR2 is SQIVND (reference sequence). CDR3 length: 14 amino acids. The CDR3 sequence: CASTGTVNTGELFF. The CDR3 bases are TGTGCCAGTACTGGGACGGTAAACACCGGGGAGCTGTTTTTT.

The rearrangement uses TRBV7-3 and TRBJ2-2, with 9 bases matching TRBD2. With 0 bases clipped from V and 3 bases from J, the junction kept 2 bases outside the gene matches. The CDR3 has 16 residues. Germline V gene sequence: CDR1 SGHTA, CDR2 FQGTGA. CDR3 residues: CASSLTSGRYTGELFF. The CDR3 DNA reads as TGTGCCAGCAGCTTAACTAGCGGGAGATACACCGGGGAGCTGTTTTTT.

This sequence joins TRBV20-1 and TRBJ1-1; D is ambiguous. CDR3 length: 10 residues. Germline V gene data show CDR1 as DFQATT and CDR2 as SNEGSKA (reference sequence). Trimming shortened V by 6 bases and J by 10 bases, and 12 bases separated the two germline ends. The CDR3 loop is CSAVGRSAFF. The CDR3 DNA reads TGCAGTGCCGTAGGTAGGTCAGCTTTCTTT.

The CDR3 DNA is TGCGCCAGCAGTCCTAGCGGGGGGCTCCAAGAGACCCAGTACTTC. Its translation is CASSPSGGLQETQYF. The genes are TRBV5-1 and TRBJ2-5, with 11 bases aligning to TRBD2. Germline V CDR1 and CDR2: SGHRS, YFSETQ. The CDR3 has 15 amino acids. Trimming at V came to 5 bases and at J to 1 base, leaving 4 bases not matched to a gene. The variable domain in full, completed from reference TRBV5-1 and TRBJ2-5, reads KAGVTQTPRYLIKTRGQQVTLSCSPISGHRSVSWYQQTPGQGLQFLFEYFSETQRNKGNFPGRFSGRQFSNSRSEMNVSTLELGDSALYLCASSPSGGLQETQYFGPGTRLLVL.

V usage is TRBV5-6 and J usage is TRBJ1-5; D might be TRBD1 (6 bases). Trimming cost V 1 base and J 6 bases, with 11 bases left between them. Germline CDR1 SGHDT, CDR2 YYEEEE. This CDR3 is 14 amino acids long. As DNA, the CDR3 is TGTGCCAGCAGCTTGTTGGGGGCTGGTCAGCCCCAGCATTTT. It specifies CASSLLGAGQPQHF.

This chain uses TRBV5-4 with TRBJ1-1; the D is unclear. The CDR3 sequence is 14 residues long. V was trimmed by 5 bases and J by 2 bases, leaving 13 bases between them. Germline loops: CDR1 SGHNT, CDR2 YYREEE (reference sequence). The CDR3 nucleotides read TGTGCCAGCAGACCTCGGATAACTAACACTGAAGCTTTCTTT. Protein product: CASRPRITNTEAFF.

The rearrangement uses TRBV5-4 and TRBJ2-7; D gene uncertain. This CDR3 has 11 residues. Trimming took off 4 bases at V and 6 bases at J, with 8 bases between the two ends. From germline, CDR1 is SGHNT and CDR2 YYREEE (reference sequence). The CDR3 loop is CASSLNLEQYF. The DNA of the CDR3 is TGTGCCAGCAGCCTGAATCTCGAGCAGTACTTC.

CDR3 sequence: CASSVDYRGYIQYF. CDR3 nucleotides: TGTGCCAGCAGCGTAGACTACAGGGGTTACATTCAGTACTTC. This rearrangement joins TRBV9 to TRBJ2-4, with 7 bases aligning to TRBD1. Germline V lookup: CDR1 SGDLS, CDR2 YYNGEE. The junction had 5 bases not matched to a gene; V was cut back by 0 bases and J by 8 bases. CDR3 length equals 14 residues. The entire variable domain, with the rest obtained from reference TRBV9 and TRBJ2-4, is as follows: DSGVTQTPKHLITATGQRVTLRCSPRSGDLSVYWYQQSLDQGLQFLIQYYNGEERAKGNILERFSAQQFPDLHSELNLSSLELGDSALYFCASSVDYRGYIQYFGAGTRLSVL.

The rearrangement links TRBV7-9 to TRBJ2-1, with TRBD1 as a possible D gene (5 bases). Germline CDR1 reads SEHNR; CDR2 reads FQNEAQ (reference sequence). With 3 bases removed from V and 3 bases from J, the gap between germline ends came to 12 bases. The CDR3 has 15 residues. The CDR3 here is CASSFSGPLYNEQFF. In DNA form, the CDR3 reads TGTGCCAGCAGCTTTTCAGGGCCCCTCTACAATGAGCAGTTCTTC.

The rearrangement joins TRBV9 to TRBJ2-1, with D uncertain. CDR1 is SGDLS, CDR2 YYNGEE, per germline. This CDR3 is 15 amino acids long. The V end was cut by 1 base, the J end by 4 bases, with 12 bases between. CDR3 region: CASSVTAGRYNEQFF. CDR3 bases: TGTGCCAGCAGCGTAACGGCAGGCCGGTACAATGAGCAGTTCTTC. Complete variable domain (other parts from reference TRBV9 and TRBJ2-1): DSGVTQTPKHLITATGQRVTLRCSPRSGDLSVYWYQQSLDQGLQFLIQYYNGEERAKGNILERFSAQQFPDLHSELNLSSLELGDSALYFCASSVTAGRYNEQFFGPGTRLTVL.

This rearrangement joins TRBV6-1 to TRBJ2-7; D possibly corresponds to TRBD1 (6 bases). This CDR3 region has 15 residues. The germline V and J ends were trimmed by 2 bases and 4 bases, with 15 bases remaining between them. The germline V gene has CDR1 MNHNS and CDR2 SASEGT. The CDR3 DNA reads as TGTGCCAGCAGTGAAAGGGGACAAGGGGTGTACGAGCAGTACTTC. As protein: CASSERGQGVYEQYF.

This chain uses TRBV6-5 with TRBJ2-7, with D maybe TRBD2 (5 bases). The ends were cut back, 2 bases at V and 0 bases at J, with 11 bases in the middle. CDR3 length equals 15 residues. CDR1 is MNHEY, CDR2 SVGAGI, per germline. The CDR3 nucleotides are TGTGCCAGCAGTTACAGGAGCGGTAGCTCCTACGAGCAGTACTTC. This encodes CASSYRSGSSYEQYF.

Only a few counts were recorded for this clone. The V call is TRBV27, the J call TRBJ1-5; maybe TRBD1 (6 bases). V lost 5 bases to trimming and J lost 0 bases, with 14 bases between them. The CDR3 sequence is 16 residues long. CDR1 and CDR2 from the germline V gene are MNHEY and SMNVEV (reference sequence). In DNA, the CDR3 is TGTGCCAGCAGTGACACAGGGAGGGGTAGCAATCAGCCCCAGCATTTT. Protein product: CASSDTGRGSNQPQHF.

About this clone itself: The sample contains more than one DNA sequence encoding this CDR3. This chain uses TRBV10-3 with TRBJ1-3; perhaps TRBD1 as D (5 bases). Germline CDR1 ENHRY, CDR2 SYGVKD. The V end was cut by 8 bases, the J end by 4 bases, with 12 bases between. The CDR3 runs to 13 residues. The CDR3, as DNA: TGTGCCATCGGAGGACAAGCGGGAAACACCATATATTTT. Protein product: CAIGGQAGNTIYF.

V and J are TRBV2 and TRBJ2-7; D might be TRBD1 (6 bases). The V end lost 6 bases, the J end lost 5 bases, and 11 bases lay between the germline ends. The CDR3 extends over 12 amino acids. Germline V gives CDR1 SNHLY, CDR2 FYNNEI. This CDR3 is CASRDRGHEQYF. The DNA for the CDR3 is TGTGCCAGCAGGGACAGAGGGCACGAGCAGTACTTC.

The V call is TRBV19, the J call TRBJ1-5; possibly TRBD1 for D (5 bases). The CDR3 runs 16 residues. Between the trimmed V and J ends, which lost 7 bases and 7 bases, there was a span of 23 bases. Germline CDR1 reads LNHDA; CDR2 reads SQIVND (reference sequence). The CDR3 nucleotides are TGTGCCAGTACCTCTAGTCTACGGGGCAGGGACCAGCCCCAGCATTTT. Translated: CASTSSLRGRDQPQHF.

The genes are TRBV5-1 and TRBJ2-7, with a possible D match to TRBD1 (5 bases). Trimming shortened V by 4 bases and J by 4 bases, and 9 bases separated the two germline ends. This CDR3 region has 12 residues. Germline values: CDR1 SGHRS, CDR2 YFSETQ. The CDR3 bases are TGCGCCAGCAGCCAGAAGGGGTACGAGCAGTACTTC. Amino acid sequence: CASSQKGYEQYF.

The CDR3 sequence: CASSLLTSGQETQYF. CDR3 nucleotide sequence: TGTGCCAGCAGCTTATTGACTAGCGGACAAGAGACCCAGTACTTC. The V call is TRBV7-2, the J call TRBJ2-5; TRBD2 matches 9 bases. J lost 2 bases, V lost 2 bases, and 3 bases had no gene match. The CDR3 is 15 amino acids. Per germline, CDR1 SGHTA and CDR2 FQGNSA.

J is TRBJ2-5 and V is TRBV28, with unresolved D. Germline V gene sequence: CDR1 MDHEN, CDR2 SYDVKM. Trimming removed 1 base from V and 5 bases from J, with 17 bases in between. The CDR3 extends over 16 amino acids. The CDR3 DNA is TGTGCCAGCAGTTTATTAGGTTCGGTAATACGGGAGACCCAGTACTTC. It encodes CASSLLGSVIRETQYF.

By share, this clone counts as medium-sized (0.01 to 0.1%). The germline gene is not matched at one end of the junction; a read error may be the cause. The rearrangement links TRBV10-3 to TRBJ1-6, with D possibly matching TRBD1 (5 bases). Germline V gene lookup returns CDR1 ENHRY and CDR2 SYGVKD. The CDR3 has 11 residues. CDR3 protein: CAISELNTGTF. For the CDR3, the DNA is TGTGCCATCAGTGAGCTTAATACCGGGACCTTT.

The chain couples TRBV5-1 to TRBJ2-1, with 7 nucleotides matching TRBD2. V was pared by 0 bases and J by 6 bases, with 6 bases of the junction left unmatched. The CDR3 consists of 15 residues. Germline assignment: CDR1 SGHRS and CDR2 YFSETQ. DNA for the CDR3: TGCGCCAGCAGCTTGGTTGGCGGGAGCGGCAATGAGCAGTTCTTC. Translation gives CASSLVGGSGNEQFF.

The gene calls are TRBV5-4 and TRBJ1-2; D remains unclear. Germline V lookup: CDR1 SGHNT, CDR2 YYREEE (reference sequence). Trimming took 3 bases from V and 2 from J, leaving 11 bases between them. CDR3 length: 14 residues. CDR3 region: CASSSQVGNYGYTF. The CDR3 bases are TGTGCCAGCAGCTCCCAGGTTGGGAACTATGGCTACACCTTC.

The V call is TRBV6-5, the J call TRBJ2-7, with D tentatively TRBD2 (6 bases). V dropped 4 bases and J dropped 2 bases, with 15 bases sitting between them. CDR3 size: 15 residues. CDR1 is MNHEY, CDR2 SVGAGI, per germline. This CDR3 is CASSSFSGGTYEQYF. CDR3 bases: TGTGCCAGCAGTTCCTTTAGCGGAGGTACCTACGAGCAGTACTTC.

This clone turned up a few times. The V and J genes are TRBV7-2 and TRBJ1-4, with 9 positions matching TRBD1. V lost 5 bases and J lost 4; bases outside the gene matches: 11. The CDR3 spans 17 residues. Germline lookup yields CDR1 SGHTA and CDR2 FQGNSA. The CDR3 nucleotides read TGTGCCAGCAGCCAATCTACAGGGGGCAGGGGTAATGAAAAACTGTTTTTT. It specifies CASSQSTGGRGNEKLFF.

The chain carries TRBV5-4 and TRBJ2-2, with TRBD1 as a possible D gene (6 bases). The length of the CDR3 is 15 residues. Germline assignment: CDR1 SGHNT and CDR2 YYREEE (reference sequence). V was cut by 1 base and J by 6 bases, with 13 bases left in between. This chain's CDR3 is CASSLPRGDPGELFF. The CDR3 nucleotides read TGTGCCAGCAGCTTGCCCAGGGGAGACCCCGGGGAGCTGTTTTTT.